These T cell receptor beta chains were read from a single sample in a study of T and B cells in COVID-19 patients. TCRdb redid the calling of the multiplex PCR reads with MiXCR, one entry per CDR3 protein. The sample records more than 20,000 distinct CDR3 sequences, approximately 32% being singletons. The sequenced material came from blood. The receptors shown here come from a human donor who had recovered from COVID-19. Both conserved end residues are part of each CDR3. Each record gives: J gene, CDR3 length, D gene, clone size, V gene, CDR3 DNA, CDR3 protein. The D gene is left open where the match is weak. Only some rows state a clone size, as once, few, many or a class for expanded clones.

j_gene: TRBJ2-7
len: 15
d_gene: TRBD2
abundance: few
v_gene: TRBV6-5
CDR3nt: TGTGCCAGCAGTTACCCCGGACTAGCGGGCTACGAGCAGTACTTC
CDR3aa: CASSYPGLAGYEQYF

j_gene: TRBJ2-1
len: 15
d_gene: .
abundance: .
v_gene: TRBV6-5
CDR3nt: TGTGCCAGCAGTTACAAGCGTGGAGGTTACAATGAGCAGTTCTTC
CDR3aa: CASSYKRGGYNEQFF

j_gene: TRBJ2-7
len: 14
d_gene: .
abundance: medium-sized
v_gene: TRBV11-1
CDR3nt: TGTGCCAGCAGCTCCAAAACGTTCTCCTACGAGCAGTACTTC
CDR3aa: CASSSKTFSYEQYF

j_gene: TRBJ2-7
len: 15
d_gene: TRBD2
abundance: .
v_gene: TRBV29-1
CDR3nt: TGCAGCGTTGTGGGGACTAGCGGGAGCTCCTACGAGCAGTACTTC
CDR3aa: CSVVGTSGSSYEQYF

j_gene: TRBJ2-5
len: 13
d_gene: .
abundance: .
v_gene: TRBV7-3
CDR3nt: TGTGCCAGCAGCGGGGGAAGGTTAGAGACCCAGTACTTC
CDR3aa: CASSGGRLETQYF

j_gene: TRBJ2-7
len: 12
d_gene: .
abundance: .
v_gene: TRBV20-1
CDR3nt: TGCAGTGCCTCGGACGGGACCTACGAGCAGTACTTC
CDR3aa: CSASDGTYEQYF

j_gene: TRBJ1-4
len: 14
d_gene: TRBD1
abundance: .
v_gene: TRBV12-3/TRBV12-4
CDR3nt: TGTGCCAGCATCGCCCGGACAGGGCCCGGGGAACTGTTTTTT
CDR3aa: CASIARTGPGELFF

j_gene: TRBJ2-3
len: 17
d_gene: TRBD2
abundance: .
v_gene: TRBV6-5
CDR3nt: TGTGCCAGCAGTGGCTCGACTAGCGGGAGATTAGGAGATACGCAGTATTTT
CDR3aa: CASSGSTSGRLGDTQYF

j_gene: TRBJ1-4
len: 15
d_gene: .
abundance: .
v_gene: TRBV12-3/TRBV12-4
CDR3nt: TGTGCCAGCAGTTTAATCGCAGGGAAGGTTGAAAAACTGTTTTTT
CDR3aa: CASSLIAGKVEKLFF

j_gene: TRBJ2-4
len: 15
d_gene: .
abundance: .
v_gene: TRBV6-5
CDR3nt: TGTGCCAGCAGCTCCTGGCCCATTTCCAAAAACATTCAGTACTTC
CDR3aa: CASSSWPISKNIQYF

j_gene: TRBJ1-2
len: 16
d_gene: TRBD1
abundance: few
v_gene: TRBV12-3/TRBV12-4
CDR3nt: TGTGCCAGCAGTTTTCGTCCGCAGGGGGCTAACTATGGCTACACCTTC
CDR3aa: CASSFRPQGANYGYTF

j_gene: TRBJ2-7
len: 12
d_gene: .
abundance: .
v_gene: TRBV7-9
CDR3nt: TGTGCCAGCAGCCCCCAATCCTACGAGCAGTACTTC
CDR3aa: CASSPQSYEQYF

j_gene: TRBJ2-5
len: 15
d_gene: .
abundance: few
v_gene: TRBV6-1
CDR3nt: TGTGCCAGCAGTTACGAGCCGGGCCCCTGGGAGACCCAGTACTTC
CDR3aa: CASSYEPGPWETQYF

j_gene: TRBJ2-1
len: 12
d_gene: .
abundance: many
v_gene: TRBV6-2/TRBV6-3
CDR3nt: TGTGCCAGCAGCCTAACCAGCAATGAGCAGTTCTTC
CDR3aa: CASSLTSNEQFF

j_gene: TRBJ2-7
len: 15
d_gene: TRBD1
abundance: .
v_gene: TRBV6-1
CDR3nt: TGTGCCAGCAGCCCACCGGGACAGGGGACTTACGAGCAGTACTTC
CDR3aa: CASSPPGQGTYEQYF

j_gene: TRBJ2-7
len: 15
d_gene: .
abundance: many
v_gene: TRBV27
CDR3nt: TGTGCCAGCAGTTTATCGGACCAAAGCTCCTACGAGCAGTACTTC
CDR3aa: CASSLSDQSSYEQYF

j_gene: TRBJ1-5
len: 16
d_gene: .
abundance: .
v_gene: TRBV5-4
CDR3nt: TGTGCCAGCAGCTTGGACGGGGCCCATGGCAATCAGCCCCAGCATTTT
CDR3aa: CASSLDGAHGNQPQHF

j_gene: TRBJ2-6
len: 18
d_gene: .
abundance: .
v_gene: TRBV7-2
CDR3nt: TGTGCCAGCAGCTCCCTTAGAATAACAGCCTCTGGGGCCAACGTCCTGACTTTC
CDR3aa: CASSSLRITASGANVLTF